This TCR beta chain came from a study of shared clonotypes between healthy human individuals. Whole-study findings and limits: In this cohort, only blood was sampled, and tissue repertoires likely differ. Estimated richness was generally greater in naive than memory subsets. Roughly 5% of naive CD4 clonotypes were common to a handful of donors.

The CDR3 spans 12 residues. The V gene's germline CDR1 is SQVTM and CDR2 ANQGSEA. V lost 1 base and J lost 4, with 8 bases in between. Note on this clone: Its matching antigen is unknown.

Sequenced by immunoSEQ multiplex PCR; TCRdb stores in-frame clones only, minus some. The data show some 1.5 million clones, roughly 96% seen once. Subsets obtained from CD4+ cells comprised CD45RA+ naive and CD45RA-negative memory cells. The sequenced sample consisted of naive CD4+ T cells sorted from blood. Subset defined: CD45RA+ positively selected. The genes are TRBV29-1 and TRBJ2-7; possibly TRBD2 for D (5 bases). This TCR was recovered from a man aged 30 to 39 in good health. The CDR3 sequence is CSVEVGGYEQYF. CDR3 DNA: TGCAGCGTTGAAGTGGGCGGGTACGAGCAGTACTTC.